This paragraph reports one T cell receptor (beta chain). Extracted RNA was reverse transcribed, and the resulting cDNA served as sequencing template. Only in-frame clones appear in the TCRdb table, and some are missing; sequencing was by immunoSEQ multiplex PCR. The table includes under 150,000 clones, roughly 82% detected once. The data originate from a study of CD8+ T cells in alopecia areata. Whole-study context: Tofacitinib therapy took 6 to 18 months; 6 months off drug came after.

V gave up 0 bases and J gave up 6 bases, with 12 bases separating them. Per the germline V gene, CDR1 is LGHNA and CDR2 is YSLEER. CDR3 length: 15 residues. Indicated treatment: oral pan-JAK inhibitor, 5-10 mg twice daily. This sequence joins TRBV4-3 and TRBJ1-5; TRBD1 might be the D (6 bases). The sample here was CD8+ T cells sorted from blood, taken at week 4, from a patient treated with tofacitinib. This TCR was recovered from a human donor with alopecia areata. CDR3 region: CASSQERGLGQPQHF. For the CDR3, the DNA is TGCGCCAGCAGCCAAGAGCGGGGGCTTGGTCAGCCCCAGCATTTT.